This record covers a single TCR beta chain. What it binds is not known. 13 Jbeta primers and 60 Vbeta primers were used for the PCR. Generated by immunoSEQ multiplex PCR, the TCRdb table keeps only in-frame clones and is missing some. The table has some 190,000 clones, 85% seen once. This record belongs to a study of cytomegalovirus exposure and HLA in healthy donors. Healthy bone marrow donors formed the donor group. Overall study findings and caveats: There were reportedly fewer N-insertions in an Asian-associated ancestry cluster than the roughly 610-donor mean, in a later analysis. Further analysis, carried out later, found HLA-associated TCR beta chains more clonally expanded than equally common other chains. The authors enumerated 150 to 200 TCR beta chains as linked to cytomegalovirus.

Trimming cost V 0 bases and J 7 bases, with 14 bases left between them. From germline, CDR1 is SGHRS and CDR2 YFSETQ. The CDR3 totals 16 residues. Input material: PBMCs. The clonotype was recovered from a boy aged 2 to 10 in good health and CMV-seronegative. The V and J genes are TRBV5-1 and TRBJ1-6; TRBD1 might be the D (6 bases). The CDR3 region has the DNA TGCGCCAGCAGCTTGGAAGGGACAAGGCAGAATTCACCCCTCCACTTT. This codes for CASSLEGTRQNSPLHF.